The clone carrying this T cell receptor (beta chain) turned up a few times. This sample stems from a study of OX40 agonist ivuxolimab in advanced cancers. The CDR3 extends over 12 amino acids. Germline V lookup: CDR1 SGHRS, CDR2 YFSETQ. Between the trimmed V and J ends, which lost 0 bases and 5 bases, there was a span of 2 bases. TCRdb keeps only in-frame clones here, not all; method: immunoSEQ multiplex PCR. This sample yields fewer than 65,000 clones, of which 86% are seen a single time; about 1% belongs to the top ten. The starting material was CD4+ or CD8+ T cells sorted from blood, obtained in a trial of the OX40 agonist ivuxolimab. This TCR derives from an adult with an advanced solid tumor such as melanoma, head and neck, liver or kidney cancer. This chain links TRBV5-1 with TRBJ1-4; no clear D. The CDR3 bases are TGCGCCAGCAGCTTGGGGAATGAAAAACTGTTTTTT. Protein: CASSLGNEKLFF.